This TCR beta chain was found in a study of T cell responses to AZD1222 COVID-19 vaccine. Study results and caveats: All repertoire sampling was performed exclusively after the peak T cell response. When two AZD1222 doses had been given, Spike-specific TCR breadth and depth rose.

CDR3 length: 13 amino acids. Germline CDR1 is MNHEY and CDR2 is SMNVEV (reference sequence). The V end was cut by 3 bases, the J end by 8 bases, with 8 bases between. The assay was immunoSEQ multiplex PCR, and TCRdb's table has in-frame clones only and misses some. The sample includes about 120,000 clones, roughly 90% of them seen just once. About this clone itself: The antigen is unknown.

The chain has TRBV27 and TRBJ1-6; D perhaps matches TRBD1 (5 bases). This receptor was taken from an adult in good health. Here the sequenced sample was peripheral blood, taken on day 0 of AZD1222 vaccination. CDR3 in DNA: TGTGCCAGCAGTTTGGGGCGGGATTCACCCCTCCACTTT. Its protein product is CASSLGRDSPLHF.